The sequence of this TCR beta chain was determined in a study of T cell repertoires in cytomegalovirus infection. In the study overall: Indications came from public TCR beta signatures; they pointed to CMV infection and to a matching HLA type.

Study observations and caveats: In two of eight donors, the top clonotype was HLA-C-restricted CMV-specific. Accumulated public TCR beta family frequency recognized individuals carrying CMV together with the relevant HLA.

The V and J ends lost 1 base and 10 bases respectively, with 17 bases between them. The CDR3 loop spans 15 amino acids. Via MiXCR, TCRdb re-called the reads, giving one row per CDR3 protein. Found here are hundreds of thousands of distinct CDR3 sequences, around a third of them singletons; the top ten hold around a sixth. About this clonotype: The target antigen is unknown.

This clonotype originated in a human donor in good health (CMV status not recorded). Some clones in this sample may be carry-over from other donors' samples. Sequenced material: cultured PBMCs, taken from culture after CMV antigen stimulation. The rearrangement uses TRBV12-3 or TRBV12-4 and TRBJ2-1; either TRBD1 or TRBD2 may supply D (6 bases each). The CDR3 sequence is CASSLDVSQGREQFF. For the CDR3, the DNA is TGTGCCAGCAGTTTAGATGTCAGTCAGGGGAGGGAGCAGTTCTTC.